This TCR beta chain was recorded in a study of OX40 agonist ivuxolimab in advanced cancers. Study-wide background: Ivuxolimab, which is an agonistic anti-OX40 (CD134) antibody, was administered to the patients. Dose-escalation cases comprised hepatocellular carcinoma, melanoma, renal cell or head and neck cancer. Overall study results and limits: At 0.1 to 3.0 mg/kg, clonal expansion of CD4+ and CD8+ blood T cells had occurred by week 6.

The method was immunoSEQ multiplex PCR; TCRdb's version includes in-frame clones alone and lacks a portion of them. The profile shows roughly 70,000 clones, roughly 90% of them singletons. V was cut by 5 bases and J by 1 base, with 9 bases left in between. CDR3 length: 14 amino acids. The V gene's germline CDR1 is MDHEN and CDR2 SYDVKM. This clone came up a few times. What it recognizes is unknown. The source is an adult with an advanced solid tumor such as melanoma, head and neck, liver or kidney cancer. This chain joins TRBV28 and TRBJ1-5; D unclear. The specimen comprised CD4+ or CD8+ T cells sorted from blood, sampled in a trial of the OX40 agonist ivuxolimab. CDR3 coding DNA: TGTGCCAGCAGTGGCCCGACAAGCAATCAGCCCCAGCATTTT. It codes for CASSGPTSNQPQHF.